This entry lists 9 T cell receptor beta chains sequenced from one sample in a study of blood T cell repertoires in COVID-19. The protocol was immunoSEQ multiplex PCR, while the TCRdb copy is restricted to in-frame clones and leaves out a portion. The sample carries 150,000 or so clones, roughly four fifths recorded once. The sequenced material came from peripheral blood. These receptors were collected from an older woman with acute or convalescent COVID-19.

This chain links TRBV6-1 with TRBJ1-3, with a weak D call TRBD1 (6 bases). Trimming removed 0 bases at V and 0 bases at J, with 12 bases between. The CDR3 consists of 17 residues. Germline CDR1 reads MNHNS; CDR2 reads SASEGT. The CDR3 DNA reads TGTGCCAGCAGTGAAGCTTTCGGGGGGGCCTCTGGAAACACCATATATTTT. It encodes CASSEAFGGASGNTIYF.

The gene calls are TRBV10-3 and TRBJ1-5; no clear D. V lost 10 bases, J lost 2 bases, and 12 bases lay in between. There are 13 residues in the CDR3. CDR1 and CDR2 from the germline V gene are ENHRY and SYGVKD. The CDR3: CATAGGGNQPQHF. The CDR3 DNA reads TGTGCCACCGCGGGTGGGGGCAATCAGCCCCAGCATTTT.

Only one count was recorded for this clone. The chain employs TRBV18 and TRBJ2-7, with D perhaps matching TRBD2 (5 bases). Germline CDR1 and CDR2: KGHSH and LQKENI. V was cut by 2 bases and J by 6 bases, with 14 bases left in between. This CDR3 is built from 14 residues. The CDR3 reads CASSPKPTSGEQYV. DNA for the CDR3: TGTGCCAGCTCACCAAAACCGACCAGCGGCGAGCAGTACGTC.

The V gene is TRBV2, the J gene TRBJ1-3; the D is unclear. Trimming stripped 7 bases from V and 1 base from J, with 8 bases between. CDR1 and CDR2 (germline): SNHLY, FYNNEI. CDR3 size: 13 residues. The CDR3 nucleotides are TGTGCCAGCACCTCGGGTTCTGGAAACACCATATATTTT. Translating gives CASTSGSGNTIYF.

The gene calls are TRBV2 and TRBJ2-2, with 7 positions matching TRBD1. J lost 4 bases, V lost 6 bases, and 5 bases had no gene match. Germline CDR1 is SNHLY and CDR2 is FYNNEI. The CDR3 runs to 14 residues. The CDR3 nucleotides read TGTGCCAGCAGGGTACAGGGGCGCACCGGGGAGCTGTTTTTT. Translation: CASRVQGRTGELFF. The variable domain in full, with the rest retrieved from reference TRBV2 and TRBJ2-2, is EPEVTQTPSHQVTQMGQEVILRCVPISNHLYFYWYRQILGQKVEFLVSFYNNEISEKSEIFDDQFSVERPDGSNFTLKIRSTKLEDSAMYFCASRVQGRTGELFFGEGSRLTVL.

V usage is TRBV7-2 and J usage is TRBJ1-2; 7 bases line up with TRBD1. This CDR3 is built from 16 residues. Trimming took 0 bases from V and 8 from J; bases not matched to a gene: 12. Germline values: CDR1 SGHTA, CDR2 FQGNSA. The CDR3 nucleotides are TGTGCCAGCAGCTTAGCTAGAGTCAGGGGGGCCAGCGGCTACACCTTC. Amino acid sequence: CASSLARVRGASGYTF.

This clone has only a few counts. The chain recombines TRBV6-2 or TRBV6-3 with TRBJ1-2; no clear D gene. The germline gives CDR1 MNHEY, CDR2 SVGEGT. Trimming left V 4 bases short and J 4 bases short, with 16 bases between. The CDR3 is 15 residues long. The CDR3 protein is CASSFSALRGYGYTF. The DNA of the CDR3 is TGTGCCAGCAGTTTTTCCGCGCTTCGGGGCTATGGCTACACCTTC.

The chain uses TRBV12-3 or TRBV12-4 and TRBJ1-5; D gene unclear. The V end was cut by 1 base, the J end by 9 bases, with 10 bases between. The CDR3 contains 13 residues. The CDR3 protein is CASSLGRLGPQHF. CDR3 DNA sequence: TGTGCCAGCAGTTTAGGCAGGTTGGGGCCCCAGCATTTT.

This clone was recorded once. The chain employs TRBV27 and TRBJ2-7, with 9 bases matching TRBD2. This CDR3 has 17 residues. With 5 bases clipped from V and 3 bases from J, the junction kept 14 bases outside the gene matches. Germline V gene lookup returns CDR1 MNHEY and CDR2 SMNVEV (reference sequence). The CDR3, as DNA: TGTGCCAGCAGTCGCACAGCCCTAGCGGGATTAAACTACGAGCAGTACTTC. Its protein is CASSRTALAGLNYEQYF.